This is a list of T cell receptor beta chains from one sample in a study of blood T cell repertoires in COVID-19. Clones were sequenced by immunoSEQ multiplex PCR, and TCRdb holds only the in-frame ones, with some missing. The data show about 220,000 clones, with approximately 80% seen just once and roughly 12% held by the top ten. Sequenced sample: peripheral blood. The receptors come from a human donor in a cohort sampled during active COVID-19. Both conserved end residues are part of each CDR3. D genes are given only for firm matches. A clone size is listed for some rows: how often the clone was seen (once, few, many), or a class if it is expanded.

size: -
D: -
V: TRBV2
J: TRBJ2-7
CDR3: CASLGGNLSYEQYF
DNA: TGTGCCTCCCTCGGGGGAAACCTTTCCTACGAGCAGTACTTC

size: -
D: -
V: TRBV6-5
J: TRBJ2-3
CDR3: CASRPLGLTDTQYF
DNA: TGTGCCAGCAGACCCCTGGGGCTAACAGATACGCAGTATTTT

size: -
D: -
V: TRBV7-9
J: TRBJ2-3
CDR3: CASSSRDTQYF
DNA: TGTGCCAGCAGCTCCCGAGATACGCAGTATTTT

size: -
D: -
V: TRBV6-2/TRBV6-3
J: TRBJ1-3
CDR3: CASSYNTGSSSGNTIYF
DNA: TGTGCCAGCAGTTACAATACAGGCTCGAGCTCTGGAAACACCATATATTTT

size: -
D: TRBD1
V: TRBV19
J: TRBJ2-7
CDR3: CASSRPLGQGRYEQYF
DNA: TGTGCCAGTAGTCGACCCTTGGGACAGGGAAGGTACGAGCAGTACTTC

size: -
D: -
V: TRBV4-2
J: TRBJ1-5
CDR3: CASSPTHRVNQPQHF
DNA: TGTGCCAGCAGCCCAACGCACAGGGTCAACCAGCCCCAGCATTTT

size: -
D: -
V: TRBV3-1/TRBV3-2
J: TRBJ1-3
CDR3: CASSRQLQVFLTVSRGNTIYF
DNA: TGTGCCAGCAGTCGGCAGTTACAGGTTTTCCTAACGGTGTCCCGTGGAAACACCATATATTTT

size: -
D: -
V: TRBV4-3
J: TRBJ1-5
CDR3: CASSQDLAGLHQPQHF
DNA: TGCGCCAGCAGCCAAGATCTCGCAGGGTTGCATCAGCCCCAGCATTTT

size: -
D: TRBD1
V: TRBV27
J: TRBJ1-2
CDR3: CASSLDRANYGYTF
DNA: TGTGCCAGCAGTTTGGACAGGGCCAACTATGGCTACACCTTC

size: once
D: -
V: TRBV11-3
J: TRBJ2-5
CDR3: CASSGPKLKGAETQYF
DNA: TGTGCCAGCAGCGGTCCTAAACTTAAAGGGGCGGAGACCCAGTACTTC

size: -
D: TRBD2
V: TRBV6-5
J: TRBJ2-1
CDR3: CASSHPAGGREQFF
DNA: TGTGCCAGCAGTCATCCGGCGGGGGGGCGGGAGCAGTTCTTC

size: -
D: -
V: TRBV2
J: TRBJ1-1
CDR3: CASSEGSGGTEAFF
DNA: TGTGCCAGCAGTGAGGGCTCGGGGGGCACTGAAGCTTTCTTT

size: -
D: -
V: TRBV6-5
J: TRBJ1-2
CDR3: CASSSWTLTNYGYTF
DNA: TGTGCCAGCAGTTCTTGGACACTTACTAACTATGGCTACACCTTC

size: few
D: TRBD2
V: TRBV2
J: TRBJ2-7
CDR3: CASSDKRGHYEQYF
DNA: TGTGCCAGCAGTGATAAGCGGGGGCACTACGAGCAGTACTTC